A selection of T cell receptor beta chains follows, all from one sample in a study of early T cells in non-severe SARS-CoV-2 infection. TCRdb reprocessed the 5' RACE reads via MiXCR and lists one record per CDR3 protein. The data hold 56,000 or so distinct CDR3 sequences, with about 11% observed a single time. Sequenced input: whole blood. The receptor set was obtained from an adult who was a healthcare worker with PCR-confirmed SARS-CoV-2 infection or an uninfected control (not recorded which). CDR3s include the opening cysteine and the closing phenylalanine or tryptophan. For some rows the clone size is stated as once, few or many, or as a class when expanded; others skip it.

j_call	v_call	clone_size	cdr3_aa
TRBJ2-5	TRBV14	many	CASSHRTSGRQETQYF
TRBJ2-7	TRBV18	-	CASSPSAGSSYEQYF
TRBJ2-1	TRBV28	many	CASSLTGGRVYNEQFF
TRBJ2-7	TRBV6-5	few	CASSYTDRAGQYF
TRBJ2-7	TRBV6-5	few	CASSYSAEIYEQYF
TRBJ1-2	TRBV4-1	many	CASRLRWREGYTF
TRBJ2-1	TRBV5-4	-	CASSLAVGTGGYNEQFF
TRBJ1-5	TRBV6-1	many	CASSEMQPQHF
TRBJ1-4	TRBV7-2	-	CASSAQGAFNEKLFF
TRBJ2-3	TRBV7-2	many	CASSLSPRTTDTQYF
TRBJ1-5	TRBV20-1	few	CSATPGRGNQPQHF
TRBJ2-7	TRBV10-3	few	CAISELKQAQYF
TRBJ2-5	TRBV18	-	CASSPPSLGETQYF
TRBJ2-6	TRBV6-1	few	CASSDAMVLGSGANVLTF
TRBJ2-7	TRBV29-1	many	CSVEIAGGHSYEQYF
TRBJ2-5	TRBV29-1	-	CSVGSGETQYF
TRBJ2-7	TRBV9	few	CASSAWDRGYEQYF
TRBJ2-3	TRBV7-9	few	CASSIAGVAGDTQYF
TRBJ1-2	TRBV2	few	CASSRDRVVGYTF
TRBJ2-7	TRBV5-5	many	CASSLVVEHTSGRSYEQYF
TRBJ2-3	TRBV11-1	-	CASSLRGADTQYF
TRBJ2-1	TRBV3-1	many	CASSQDLRTSGTGEQFF
TRBJ1-5	TRBV2	many	CASTEGQPDQPQHF
TRBJ2-3	TRBV6-5	-	CASSPETGLIGDTQYF
TRBJ2-7	TRBV6-5	-	CASSSSLRRPGSEQYF
TRBJ2-2	TRBV19	many	CASSIDLRTGLTTGELFF
TRBJ2-3	TRBV3-1	few	CASSQGTDTQYF
TRBJ2-3	TRBV20-1	-	CSASGTSGRTIRTDTQYF
TRBJ2-7	TRBV20-1	-	CSARDGDRDTYEQYF
TRBJ2-2	TRBV5-1	-	CASSLIPTGGGELFF
TRBJ2-7	TRBV24-1	many	CATSDSTSGYEQYF
TRBJ2-3	TRBV30	many	CAWRTSGNRYTQYF
TRBJ1-5	TRBV3-1	many	CASSQGQGWNQPQHF
TRBJ2-2	TRBV4-3	-	CASSPERPGGNTGELFF
TRBJ1-1	TRBV29-1	-	CSAGTRGTEAFF
TRBJ1-2	TRBV5-6	-	CAHTDRAYRYTF
TRBJ2-6	TRBV10-3	many	CAISPSGANVLTF
TRBJ2-7	TRBV6-1	-	CASSAYRGSSYEQYF
TRBJ1-5	TRBV19	-	CASIPTTDGGTGGNQPQHF
TRBJ2-1	TRBV7-9	many	CASSQGSYNEQFF
TRBJ2-2	TRBV7-8	many	CASSSRTENTGELFF
TRBJ2-7	TRBV18	few	CASSPLGGSNEQYF
TRBJ1-6	TRBV7-9	-	CASSLGQRNSPLHF
TRBJ2-1	TRBV27	many	CASSLDPGTAYNEQFF
TRBJ2-1	TRBV5-4	medium-sized	CASSQILTGPNEQFF
TRBJ2-1	TRBV7-2	-	CASSLQSGTYNEQFF
TRBJ2-7	TRBV5-4	few	CASSLVSGGSYEQYF
TRBJ2-7	TRBV4-2	-	CVSSRTLAGGIPYEQYF
TRBJ2-1	TRBV29-1	-	CSVAGTSGYNEQFF
TRBJ2-7	TRBV20-1	many	CSARGTPGGSYEQYF
TRBJ2-7	TRBV5-4	many	CASSPWTSGRSEQYF
TRBJ1-6	TRBV12-3/TRBV12-4	many	CASSDSYSYNSPLHF
TRBJ2-3	TRBV29-1	many	CSVDPGVNTQYF
TRBJ2-7	TRBV7-2	-	CASSPTPRQSSYEQYF
TRBJ1-3	TRBV24-1	-	CATSDLGDGDNTIYF